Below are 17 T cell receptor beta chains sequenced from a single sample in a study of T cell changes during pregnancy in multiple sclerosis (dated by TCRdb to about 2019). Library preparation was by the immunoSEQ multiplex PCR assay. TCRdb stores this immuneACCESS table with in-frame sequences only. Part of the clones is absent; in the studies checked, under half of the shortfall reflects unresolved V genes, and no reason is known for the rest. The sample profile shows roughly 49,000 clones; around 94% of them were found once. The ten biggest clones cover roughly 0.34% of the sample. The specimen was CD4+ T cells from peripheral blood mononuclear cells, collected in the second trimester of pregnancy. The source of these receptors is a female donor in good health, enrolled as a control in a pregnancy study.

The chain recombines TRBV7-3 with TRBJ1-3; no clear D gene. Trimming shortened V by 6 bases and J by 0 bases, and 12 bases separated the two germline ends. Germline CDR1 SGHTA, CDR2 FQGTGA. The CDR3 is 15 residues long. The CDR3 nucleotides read TGTGCCAGCAGTTCCGGGAGCAGCTCTGGAAACACCATATATTTT. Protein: CASSSGSSSGNTIYF.

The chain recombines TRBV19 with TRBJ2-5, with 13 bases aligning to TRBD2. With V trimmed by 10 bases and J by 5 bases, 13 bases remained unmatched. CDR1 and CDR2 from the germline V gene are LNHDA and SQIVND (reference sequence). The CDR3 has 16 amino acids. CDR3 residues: CATSPTSGGAVETQYF. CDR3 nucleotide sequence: TGTGCCACCTCCCCAACTAGCGGGGGGGCGGTGGAGACCCAGTACTTC.

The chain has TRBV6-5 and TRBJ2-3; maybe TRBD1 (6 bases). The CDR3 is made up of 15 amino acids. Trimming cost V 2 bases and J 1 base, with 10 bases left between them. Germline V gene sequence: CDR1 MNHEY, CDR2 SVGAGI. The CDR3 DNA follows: TGTGCCAGCAGTTACCGCCACAGGGGCACAGATACGCAGTATTTT. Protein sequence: CASSYRHRGTDTQYF.

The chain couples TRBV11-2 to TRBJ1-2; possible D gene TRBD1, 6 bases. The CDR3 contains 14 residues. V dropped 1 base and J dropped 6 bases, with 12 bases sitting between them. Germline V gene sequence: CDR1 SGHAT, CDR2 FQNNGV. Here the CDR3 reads CASSLAGAGDGYTF. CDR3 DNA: TGTGCCAGCAGCTTAGCAGGGGCAGGGGATGGCTACACCTTC.

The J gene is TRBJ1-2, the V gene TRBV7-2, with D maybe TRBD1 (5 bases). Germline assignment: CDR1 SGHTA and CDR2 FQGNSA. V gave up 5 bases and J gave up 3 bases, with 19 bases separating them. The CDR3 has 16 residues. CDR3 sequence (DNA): TGTGCCAGCAGCCCTCTGGATACAGGCGGCGACTATGGCTACACCTTC. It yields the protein CASSPLDTGGDYGYTF.

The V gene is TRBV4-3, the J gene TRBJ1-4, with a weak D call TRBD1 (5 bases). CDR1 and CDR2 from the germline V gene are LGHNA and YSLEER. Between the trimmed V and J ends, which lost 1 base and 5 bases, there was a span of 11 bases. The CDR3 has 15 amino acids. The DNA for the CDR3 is TGCGCCAGCAGCCAAGGGGCAGGGCAGAATGAAAAACTGTTTTTT. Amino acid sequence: CASSQGAGQNEKLFF.

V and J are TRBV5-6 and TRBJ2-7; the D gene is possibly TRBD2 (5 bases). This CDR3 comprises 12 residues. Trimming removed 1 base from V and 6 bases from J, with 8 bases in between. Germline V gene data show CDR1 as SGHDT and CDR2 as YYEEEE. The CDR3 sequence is CASSLWGAEQYF. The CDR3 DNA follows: TGTGCCAGCAGCTTGTGGGGAGCCGAGCAGTACTTC.

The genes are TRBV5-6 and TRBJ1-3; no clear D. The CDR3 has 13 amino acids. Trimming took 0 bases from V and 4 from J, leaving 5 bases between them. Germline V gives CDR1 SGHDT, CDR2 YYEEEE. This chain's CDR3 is CASSLERGNTIYF. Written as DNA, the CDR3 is TGTGCCAGCAGCTTGGAGAGAGGAAACACCATATATTTT.

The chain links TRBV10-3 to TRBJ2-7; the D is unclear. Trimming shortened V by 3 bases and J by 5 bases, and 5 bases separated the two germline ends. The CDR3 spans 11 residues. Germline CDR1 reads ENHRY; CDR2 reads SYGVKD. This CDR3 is CAISDRDEQYF. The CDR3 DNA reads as TGTGCCATCAGTGACCGGGACGAGCAGTACTTC.

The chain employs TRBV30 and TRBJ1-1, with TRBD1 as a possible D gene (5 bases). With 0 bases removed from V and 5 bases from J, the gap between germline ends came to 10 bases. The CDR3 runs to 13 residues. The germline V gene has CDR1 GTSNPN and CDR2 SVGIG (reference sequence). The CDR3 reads CAWSVWGGTEAFF. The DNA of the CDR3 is TGTGCCTGGAGTGTATGGGGGGGAACTGAAGCTTTCTTT.

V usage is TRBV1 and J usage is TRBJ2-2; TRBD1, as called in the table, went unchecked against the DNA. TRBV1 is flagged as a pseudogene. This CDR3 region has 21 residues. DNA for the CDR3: TGCACCAGCAGCCAAGATATTAAAGACAGCTCAGACCCATCGAACACCGGGGAGCTGTTTTTT. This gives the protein CTSSQDIKDSSDPSNTGELFF.

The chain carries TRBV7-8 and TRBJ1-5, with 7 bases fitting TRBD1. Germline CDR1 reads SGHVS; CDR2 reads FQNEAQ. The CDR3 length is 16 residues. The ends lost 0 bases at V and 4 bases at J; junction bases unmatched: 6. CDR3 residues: CASSLAAAGGNQPQHF. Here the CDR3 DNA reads TGTGCCAGCAGCTTAGCGGCGGCAGGGGGAAATCAGCCCCAGCATTTT.

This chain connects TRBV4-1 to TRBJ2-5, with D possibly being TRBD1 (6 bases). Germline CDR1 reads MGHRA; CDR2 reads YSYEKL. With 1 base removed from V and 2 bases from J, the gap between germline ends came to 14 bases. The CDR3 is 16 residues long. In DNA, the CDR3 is TGCGCCAGCAGCCAAGGGGGACAACGATATCAAGAGACCCAGTACTTC. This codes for CASSQGGQRYQETQYF.

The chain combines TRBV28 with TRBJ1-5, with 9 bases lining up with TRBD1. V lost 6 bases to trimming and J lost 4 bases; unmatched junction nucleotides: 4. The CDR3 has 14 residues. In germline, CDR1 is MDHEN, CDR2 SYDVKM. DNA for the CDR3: TGTGCCAGCAGGGGCGGACAGGGGAATCAGCCCCAGCATTTT. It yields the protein CASRGGQGNQPQHF.

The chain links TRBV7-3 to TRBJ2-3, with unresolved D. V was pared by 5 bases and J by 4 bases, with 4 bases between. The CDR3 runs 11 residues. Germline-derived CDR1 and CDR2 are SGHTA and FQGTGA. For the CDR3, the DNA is TGTGCCAGCAGCCCTCCAGATACGCAGTATTTT. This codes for CASSPPDTQYF.

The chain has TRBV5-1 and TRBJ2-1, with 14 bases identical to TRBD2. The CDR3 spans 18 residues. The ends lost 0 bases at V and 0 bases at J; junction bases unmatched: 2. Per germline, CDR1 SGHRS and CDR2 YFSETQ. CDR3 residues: CASSLVTSGGASYNEQFF. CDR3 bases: TGCGCCAGCAGCTTGGTGACTAGCGGGGGGGCCTCCTACAATGAGCAGTTCTTC.

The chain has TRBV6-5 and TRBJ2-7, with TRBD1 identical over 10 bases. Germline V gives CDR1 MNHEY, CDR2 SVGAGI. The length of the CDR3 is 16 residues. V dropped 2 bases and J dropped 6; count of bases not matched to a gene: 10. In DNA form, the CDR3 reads TGTGCCAGCAGTTACGGGGGGACAGGGGTATTTCGCGAGCAGTACTTC. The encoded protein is CASSYGGTGVFREQYF.